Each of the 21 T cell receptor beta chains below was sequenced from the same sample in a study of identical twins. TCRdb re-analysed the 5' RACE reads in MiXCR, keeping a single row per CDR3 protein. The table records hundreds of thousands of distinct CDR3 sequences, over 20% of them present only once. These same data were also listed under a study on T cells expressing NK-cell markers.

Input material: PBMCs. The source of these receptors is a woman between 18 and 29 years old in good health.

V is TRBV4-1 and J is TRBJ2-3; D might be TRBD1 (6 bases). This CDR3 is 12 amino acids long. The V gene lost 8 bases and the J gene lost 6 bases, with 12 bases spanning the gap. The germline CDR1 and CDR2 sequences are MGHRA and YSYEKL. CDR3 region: CASALQGDTQYF. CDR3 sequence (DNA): TGCGCCAGCGCACTACAGGGCGATACGCAGTATTTT.

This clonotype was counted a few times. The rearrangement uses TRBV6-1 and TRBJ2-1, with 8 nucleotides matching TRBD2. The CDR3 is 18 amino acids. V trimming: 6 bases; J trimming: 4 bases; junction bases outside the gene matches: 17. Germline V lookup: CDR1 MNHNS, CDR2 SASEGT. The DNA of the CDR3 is TGTGCCAGCAGACCCCTCGGACTAGGGCGGGGGGTTTACAATGAGCAGTTCTTC. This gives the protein CASRPLGLGRGVYNEQFF.

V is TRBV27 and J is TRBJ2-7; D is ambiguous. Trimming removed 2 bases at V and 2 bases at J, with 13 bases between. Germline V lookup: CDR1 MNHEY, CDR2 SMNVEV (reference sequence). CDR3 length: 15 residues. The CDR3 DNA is TGTGCCAGCAGTTTAGTAACTTCCGAGACCTACGAGCAGTACTTC. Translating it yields CASSLVTSETYEQYF.

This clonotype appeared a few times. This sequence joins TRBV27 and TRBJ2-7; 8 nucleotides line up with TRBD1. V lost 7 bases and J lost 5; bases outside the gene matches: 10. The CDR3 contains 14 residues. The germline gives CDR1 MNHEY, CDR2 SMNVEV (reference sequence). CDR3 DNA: TGTGCCAGCATCGGCCAGGGGGCGCGTCACGAGCAGTACTTC. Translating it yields CASIGQGARHEQYF.

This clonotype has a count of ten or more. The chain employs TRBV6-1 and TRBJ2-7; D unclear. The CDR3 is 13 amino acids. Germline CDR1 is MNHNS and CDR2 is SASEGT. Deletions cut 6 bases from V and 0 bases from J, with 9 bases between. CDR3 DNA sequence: TGTGCCAGCAGCGGGTCCTCCTCCTACGAGCAGTACTTC. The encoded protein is CASSGSSSYEQYF.

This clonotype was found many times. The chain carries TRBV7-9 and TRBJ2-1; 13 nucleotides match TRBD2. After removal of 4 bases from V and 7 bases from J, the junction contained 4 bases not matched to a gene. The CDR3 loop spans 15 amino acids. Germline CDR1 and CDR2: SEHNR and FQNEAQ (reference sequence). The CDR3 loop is CASSSWTSGSNEQFF. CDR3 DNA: TGTGCCAGCAGCTCCTGGACTAGCGGGAGTAATGAGCAGTTCTTC.

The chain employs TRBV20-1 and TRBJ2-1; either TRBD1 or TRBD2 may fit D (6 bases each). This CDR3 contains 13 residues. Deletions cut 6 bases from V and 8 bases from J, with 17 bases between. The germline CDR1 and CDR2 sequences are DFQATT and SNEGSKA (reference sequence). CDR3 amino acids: CSARGVAGHEQFF. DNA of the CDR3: TGCAGTGCAAGGGGGGTAGCCGGTCATGAGCAGTTCTTC.

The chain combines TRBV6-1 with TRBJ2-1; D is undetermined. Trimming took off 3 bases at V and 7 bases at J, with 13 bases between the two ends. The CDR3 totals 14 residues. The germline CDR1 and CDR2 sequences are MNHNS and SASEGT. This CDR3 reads CASSESTLRNEQFF. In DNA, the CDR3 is TGTGCCAGCAGTGAGAGTACCCTTAGGAATGAGCAGTTCTTC.

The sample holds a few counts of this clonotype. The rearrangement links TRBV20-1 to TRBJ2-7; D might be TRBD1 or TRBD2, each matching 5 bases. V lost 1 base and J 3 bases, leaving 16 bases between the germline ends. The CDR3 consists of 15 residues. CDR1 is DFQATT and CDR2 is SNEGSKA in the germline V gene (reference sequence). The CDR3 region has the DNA TGCAGTGCTAGAGGAGGGACCGGAACCTTCTACGAGCAGTACTTC. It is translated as CSARGGTGTFYEQYF.

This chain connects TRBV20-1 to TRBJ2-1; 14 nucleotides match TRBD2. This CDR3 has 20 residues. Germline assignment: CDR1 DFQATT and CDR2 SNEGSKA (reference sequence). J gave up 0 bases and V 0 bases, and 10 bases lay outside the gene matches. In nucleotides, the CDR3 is TGCAGTGCTAGAGATCCTCGACTAGCGGGGGGGGTTAGCTCCTACAATGAGCAGTTCTTC. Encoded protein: CSARDPRLAGGVSSYNEQFF.

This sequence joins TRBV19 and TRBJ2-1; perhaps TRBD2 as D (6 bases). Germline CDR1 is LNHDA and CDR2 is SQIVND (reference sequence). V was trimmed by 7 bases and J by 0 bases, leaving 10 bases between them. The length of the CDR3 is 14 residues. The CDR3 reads CASNPGSSYNEQFF. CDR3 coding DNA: TGTGCCAGTAATCCCGGGAGCTCCTACAATGAGCAGTTCTTC.

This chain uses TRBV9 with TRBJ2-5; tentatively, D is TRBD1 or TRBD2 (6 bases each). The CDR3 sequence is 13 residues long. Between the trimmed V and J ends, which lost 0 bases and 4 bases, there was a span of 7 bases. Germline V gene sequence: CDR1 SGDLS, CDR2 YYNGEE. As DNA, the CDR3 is TGTGCCAGCAGCGTAGAGGGGGGAGAGACCCAGTACTTC. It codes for CASSVEGGETQYF.

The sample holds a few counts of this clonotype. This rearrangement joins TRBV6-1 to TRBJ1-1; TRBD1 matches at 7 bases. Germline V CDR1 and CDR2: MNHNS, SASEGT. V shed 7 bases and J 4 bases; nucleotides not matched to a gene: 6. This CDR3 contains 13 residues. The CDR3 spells CASTTPGGTEAFF. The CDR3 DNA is TGTGCCAGCACCACCCCAGGGGGCACTGAAGCTTTCTTT.

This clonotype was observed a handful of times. The CDR3 region has the DNA TGCAGTGCTAGACCATCCGGGGACAAGGGGAGGGGCTATGGCTACACCTTC. Protein: CSARPSGDKGRGYGYTF. V usage is TRBV20-1 and J usage is TRBJ1-2, with D possibly being TRBD1 (6 bases). The CDR3 runs 17 residues. CDR1 DFQATT and CDR2 SNEGSKA come from the germline V gene (reference sequence). Trimming shortened V by 2 bases and J by 4 bases, and 23 bases separated the two germline ends.

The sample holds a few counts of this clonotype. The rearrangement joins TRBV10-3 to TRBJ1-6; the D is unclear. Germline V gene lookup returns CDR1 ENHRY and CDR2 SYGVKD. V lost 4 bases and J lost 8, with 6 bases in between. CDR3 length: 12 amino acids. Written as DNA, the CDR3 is TGTGCCATCAGTGGGCTAGATTCACCCCTCCACTTT. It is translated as CAISGLDSPLHF.

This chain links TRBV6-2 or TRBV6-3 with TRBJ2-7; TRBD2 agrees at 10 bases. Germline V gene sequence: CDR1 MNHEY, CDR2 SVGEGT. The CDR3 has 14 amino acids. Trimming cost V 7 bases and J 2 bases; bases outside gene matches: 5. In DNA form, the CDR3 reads TGTGCCAGCACCGGACTAGCGGCGGCCTACGAGCAGTACTTC. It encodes CASTGLAAAYEQYF.

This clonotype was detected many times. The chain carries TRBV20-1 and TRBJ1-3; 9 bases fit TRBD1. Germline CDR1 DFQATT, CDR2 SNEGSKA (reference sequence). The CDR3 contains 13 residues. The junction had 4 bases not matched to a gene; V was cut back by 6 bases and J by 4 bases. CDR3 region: CSATGGVGNTIYF. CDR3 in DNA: TGCAGTGCGACAGGGGGAGTGGGAAACACCATATATTTT.

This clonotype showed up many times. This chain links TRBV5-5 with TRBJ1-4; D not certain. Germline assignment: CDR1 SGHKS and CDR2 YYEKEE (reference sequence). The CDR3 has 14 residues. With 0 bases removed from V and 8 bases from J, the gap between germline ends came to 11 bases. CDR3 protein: CASSLDPRNEKLFF. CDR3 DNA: TGTGCCAGCAGCTTGGACCCTCGAAACGAAAAACTGTTTTTT.

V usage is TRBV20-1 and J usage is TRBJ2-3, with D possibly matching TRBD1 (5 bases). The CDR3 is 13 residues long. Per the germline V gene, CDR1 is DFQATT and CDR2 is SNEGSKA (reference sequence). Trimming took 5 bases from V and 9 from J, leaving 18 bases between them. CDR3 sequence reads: CSASGAGQGTQYF. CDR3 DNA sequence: TGCAGTGCTTCCGGCGCCGGACAAGGGACGCAGTATTTT.

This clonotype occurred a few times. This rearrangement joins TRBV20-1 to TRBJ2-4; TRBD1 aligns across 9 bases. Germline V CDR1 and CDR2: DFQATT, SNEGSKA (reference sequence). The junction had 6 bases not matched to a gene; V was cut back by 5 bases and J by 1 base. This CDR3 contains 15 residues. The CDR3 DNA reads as TGCAGTGCTTTCCGGGACAGGGAGGCCAAAAACATTCAGTACTTC. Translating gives CSAFRDREAKNIQYF.

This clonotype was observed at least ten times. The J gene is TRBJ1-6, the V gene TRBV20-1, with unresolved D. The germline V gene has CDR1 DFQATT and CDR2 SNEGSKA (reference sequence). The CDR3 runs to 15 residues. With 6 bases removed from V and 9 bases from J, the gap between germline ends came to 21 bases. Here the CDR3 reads CSAPSSFEAVSPLHF. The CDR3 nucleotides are TGCAGTGCGCCCTCGAGCTTCGAGGCCGTTTCACCCCTCCACTTT.